These T cell receptor beta chains were read from a single sample in a study of early T cells in non-severe SARS-CoV-2 infection. MiXCR was run by TCRdb on the 5' RACE reads, yielding one entry per CDR3 protein. There are more than 20,000 distinct CDR3 sequences in the sample; 4.2% occur only once, and around 4.8% lies in the top ten. The specimen sequenced was whole blood. The receptor set was obtained from an adult who was a healthcare worker with PCR-confirmed SARS-CoV-2 infection or an uninfected control (not recorded which). The conserved cysteine and the conserved F or W are not part of the CDR3 here.

>TRBV27
ASKAGGVTGNTIY
>TRBV18
ASSPSSGRATDTQY
>TRBV2
ASSEAQPSSQF
>TRBV10-2
ASSDVAGEGELF
>TRBV7-9
ASSYGGGEQY
>TRBV4-1
ASSQGDRPRSGANVLT
>TRBV9
ASSASGVTGIYYEQY
>TRBV27
ASSWGRDVSRNQPQH
>TRBV12-3/TRBV12-4
ASSRGQSYTGELF
>TRBV30
AWSGLADNYNEQF
>TRBV4-1
ASSQGDRVSYT
>TRBV20-1
SAKKHPPYNEQF
>TRBV3-1
ASSPWGQRSYNEQF
>TRBV5-1
ASSGIAGGFGYNEQF
>TRBV7-6
ASSLIMNTEAF
>TRBV5-1
ASSVGETQY
>TRBV28
ASSYSYGEQF
>TRBV6-6
ASSPRQGEQY
>TRBV29-1
SAREGGNQPQH
>TRBV7-9
ASSFSGNQETQY
>TRBV20-1
SAGEATGRETQY
>TRBV12-5
ASGLWFPGGTVTDTQY
>TRBV7-9
ASSSRTSATDTQY
>TRBV10-3
AISPGGTTSEQF
>TRBV2
ASSEGADTQY
>TRBV19
ASMRTDLSGANVLT
>TRBV20-1
SAPANYGYT
>TRBV28
ASSLMTGKQF
>TRBV10-3
AISGPSGGISYNEQF
>TRBV27
ASSYRGLNYGYT
>TRBV20-1
SARTRDFRVLF
>TRBV7-6
ASSPGLAGGTGNEQF
>TRBV2
ASRALASSYNEQF
>TRBV6-6
ATKRGGQGTAGANVLT
>TRBV12-3/TRBV12-4
ASSLAGPRDTQY
>TRBV18
ASSVQGSEAF
>TRBV20-1
SARDSRVVAGQPQH
>TRBV28
ASSLVDSSNQPQH
>TRBV7-6
ASSSHLNTGELF
>TRBV4-1
ASSPPTSGAYNEQF
>TRBV7-2
ASSPASGTSAKNIQY
>TRBV27
ASRSLEGLEYEQY
>TRBV29-1
SVSERVPGEQF
>TRBV20-1
SARPGAPYGYT
>TRBV3-1
ASSRGTSGRDEQF
>TRBV9
ASSGLSSYEQY
>TRBV29-1
SVEPLTSGVSYEQY